This passage covers 9 T cell receptor beta chains from one sample sequenced in a study of PD-1 blockade in classical Hodgkin lymphoma. Each patient experienced a relapse that followed autologous stem cell transplantation, and brentuximab vedotin exposure varied. Sequencing used immunoSEQ multiplex PCR; TCRdb keeps in-frame clones, though not all of them. The sample records 60,000 or so clones, over 85% being singletons. Sequenced material: peripheral blood mononuclear cells (PBMCs), taken at baseline. Source of these receptors: a human donor with classical Hodgkin lymphoma.

The chain carries TRBV27 and TRBJ1-1; D is ambiguous. V gave up 9 bases and J gave up 0 bases, with 5 bases separating them. Germline-derived CDR1 and CDR2 are MNHEY and SMNVEV (reference sequence). This CDR3 region has 11 residues. As DNA, the CDR3 is TGTGCCAGTGGAGTGAACACTGAAGCTTTCTTT. Protein sequence: CASGVNTEAFF.

The chain uses TRBV7-9 and TRBJ2-1, with D tentatively TRBD1 (5 bases). The CDR3 totals 13 residues. CDR1 is SEHNR and CDR2 is FQNEAQ in the germline V gene (reference sequence). V was cut by 7 bases and J by 4 bases, with 11 bases left in between. DNA for the CDR3: TGTGCCAGCAAAGAGACAGAGTACAATGAGCAGTTCTTC. This codes for CASKETEYNEQFF. Drawing the rest from reference TRBV7-9 and TRBJ2-1, the complete variable domain is DTGVSQNPRHKITKRGQNVTFRCDPISEHNRLYWYRQTLGQGPEFLTYFQNEAQLEKSRLLSDRFSAERPKGSFSTLEIQRTEQGDSAMYLCASKETEYNEQFFGPGTRLTVL.

The V gene is TRBV28, the J gene TRBJ2-7; D might be TRBD2 (6 bases). V lost 10 bases and J 4 bases, leaving 17 bases between the germline ends. CDR3 length equals 13 residues. CDR1 MDHEN and CDR2 SYDVKM come from the germline V gene. The CDR3 coding sequence is TGTGCCACGGAGGGGTTAGGGTTTTACGAGCAGTACTTC. This translates into CATEGLGFYEQYF.

A single count supports this clone. The chain uses TRBV7-2 and TRBJ1-5; D call uncertain. This CDR3 comprises 14 residues. The V gene's germline CDR1 is SGHTA and CDR2 FQGNSA. V was pared by 3 bases and J by 2 bases, with 8 bases between. The CDR3 is CASSLAGGNQPQHF. The CDR3 DNA sequence: TGTGCCAGCAGCTTGGCCGGGGGCAATCAGCCCCAGCATTTT.

The V call is TRBV6-6, the J call TRBJ2-7; D is possibly TRBD1 (5 bases). CDR3 length equals 13 residues. Germline V CDR1 and CDR2: MNHNY, SVGAGI (reference sequence). V was clipped by 3 bases and J by 5 bases, with 11 bases between them. The CDR3 protein is CASSYNQGDEQYF. The CDR3 DNA reads TGTGCCAGCAGTTATAACCAGGGTGACGAGCAGTACTTC.

The J gene is TRBJ2-3, the V gene TRBV15; TRBD2 matches 13 bases. V dropped 4 bases and J dropped 6; count of bases not matched to a gene: 10. This CDR3 has 17 residues. Germline V gene lookup returns CDR1 LNHNV and CDR2 YYDKDF (reference sequence). This chain's CDR3 is CATSTRTSGSNFDTQYF. As DNA, the CDR3 is TGTGCCACCAGCACCCGGACTAGCGGGAGCAACTTTGATACGCAGTATTTT. Complete variable domain (other parts from reference TRBV15 and TRBJ2-3): DAMVIQNPRYQVTQFGKPVTLSCSQTLNHNVMYWYQQKSSQAPKLLFHYYDKDFNNEADTPDNFQSRRPNTSFCFLDIRSPGLGDTAMYLCATSTRTSGSNFDTQYFGPGTRLTVL.

This chain joins TRBV2 and TRBJ2-1; D possibly corresponds to TRBD1 (5 bases). Germline V gene data show CDR1 as SNHLY and CDR2 as FYNNEI. The CDR3 loop spans 14 amino acids. V lost 7 bases, J lost 0 bases, and 10 bases lay in between. This CDR3 reads CASKDTDSYNEQFF. The CDR3 DNA follows: TGTGCCAGCAAGGACACGGACTCCTACAATGAGCAGTTCTTC.

The chain couples TRBV10-3 to TRBJ2-3, with D maybe TRBD1 (5 bases). CDR1 is ENHRY and CDR2 is SYGVKD in the germline V gene. The length of the CDR3 is 16 residues. Between the trimmed V and J ends, which lost 0 bases and 2 bases, there was a span of 12 bases. CDR3 loop: CAISESPGMPTDTQYF. CDR3 in DNA: TGTGCCATCAGTGAGTCGCCAGGGATGCCCACAGATACGCAGTATTTT.

The CDR3 protein is CASSLSGGLGEQYF. CDR3 DNA: TGTGCCAGCAGTTTATCGGGGGGCCTGGGCGAGCAGTACTTC. The chain recombines TRBV27 with TRBJ2-7, with D perhaps assigned TRBD1 or TRBD2 (6 bases each). Per germline, CDR1 MNHEY and CDR2 SMNVEV (reference sequence). The CDR3 is made up of 14 amino acids. Trimming took off 0 bases at V and 6 bases at J, with 12 bases between the two ends.